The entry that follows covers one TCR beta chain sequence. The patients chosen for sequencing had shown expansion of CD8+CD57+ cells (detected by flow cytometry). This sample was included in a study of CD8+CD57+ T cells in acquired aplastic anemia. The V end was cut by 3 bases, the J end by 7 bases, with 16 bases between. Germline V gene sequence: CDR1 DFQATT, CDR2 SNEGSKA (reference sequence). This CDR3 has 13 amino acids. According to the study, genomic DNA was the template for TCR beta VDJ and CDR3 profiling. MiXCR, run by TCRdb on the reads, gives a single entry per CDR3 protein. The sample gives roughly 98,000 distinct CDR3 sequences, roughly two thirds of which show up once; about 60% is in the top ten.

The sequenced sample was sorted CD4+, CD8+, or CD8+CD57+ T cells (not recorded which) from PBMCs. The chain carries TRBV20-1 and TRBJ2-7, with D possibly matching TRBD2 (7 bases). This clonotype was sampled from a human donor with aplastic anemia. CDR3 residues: CSASGGGGKEQYF. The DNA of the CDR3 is TGCAGTGCTAGCGGGGGCGGGGGCAAGGAGCAGTACTTC.